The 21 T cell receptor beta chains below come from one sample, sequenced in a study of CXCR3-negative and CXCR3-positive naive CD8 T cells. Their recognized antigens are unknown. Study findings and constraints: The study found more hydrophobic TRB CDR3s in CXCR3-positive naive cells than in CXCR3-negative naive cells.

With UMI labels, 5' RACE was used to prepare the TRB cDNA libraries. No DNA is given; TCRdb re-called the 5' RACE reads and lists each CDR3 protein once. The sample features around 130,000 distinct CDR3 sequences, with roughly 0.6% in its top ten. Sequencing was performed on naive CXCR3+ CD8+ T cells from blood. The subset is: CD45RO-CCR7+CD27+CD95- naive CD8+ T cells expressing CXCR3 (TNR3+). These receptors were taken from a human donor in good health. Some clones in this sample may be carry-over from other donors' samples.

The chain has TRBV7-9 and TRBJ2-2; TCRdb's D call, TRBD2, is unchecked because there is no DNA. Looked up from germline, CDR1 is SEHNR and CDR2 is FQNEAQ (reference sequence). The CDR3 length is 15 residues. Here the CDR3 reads CASSSSGSATGELFF.

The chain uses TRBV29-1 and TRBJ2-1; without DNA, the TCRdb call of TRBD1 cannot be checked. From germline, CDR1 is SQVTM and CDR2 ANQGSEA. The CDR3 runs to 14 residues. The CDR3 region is CSVDGTGEGNEQFF.

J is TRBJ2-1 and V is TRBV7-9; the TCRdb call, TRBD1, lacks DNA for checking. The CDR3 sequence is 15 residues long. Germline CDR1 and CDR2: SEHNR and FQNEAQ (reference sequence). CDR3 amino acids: CASSDGQGAYNEQFF.

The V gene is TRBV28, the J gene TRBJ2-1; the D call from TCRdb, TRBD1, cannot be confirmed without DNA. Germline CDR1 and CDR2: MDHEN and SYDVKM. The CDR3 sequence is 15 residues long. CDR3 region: CASSLRTAAYKEQFF.

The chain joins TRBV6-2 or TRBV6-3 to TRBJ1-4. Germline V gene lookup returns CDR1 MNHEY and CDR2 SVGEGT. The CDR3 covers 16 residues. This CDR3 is CASSYSRDWGNEKLFF.

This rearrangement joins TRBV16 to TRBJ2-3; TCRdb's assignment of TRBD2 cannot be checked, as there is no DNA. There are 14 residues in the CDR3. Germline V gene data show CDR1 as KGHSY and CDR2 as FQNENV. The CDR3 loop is CASSQIRGRDTQYF.

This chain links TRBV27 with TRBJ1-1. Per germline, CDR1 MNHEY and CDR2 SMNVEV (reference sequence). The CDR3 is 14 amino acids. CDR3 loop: CASSPLGENTEAFF.

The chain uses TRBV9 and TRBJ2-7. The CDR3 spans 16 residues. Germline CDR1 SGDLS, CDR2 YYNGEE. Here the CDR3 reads CASSFTDSTSSYEQYF.

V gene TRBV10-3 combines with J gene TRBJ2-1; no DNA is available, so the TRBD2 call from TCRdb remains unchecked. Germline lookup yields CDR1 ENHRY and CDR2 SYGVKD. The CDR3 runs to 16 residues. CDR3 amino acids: CAISETEGISYNEQFF.

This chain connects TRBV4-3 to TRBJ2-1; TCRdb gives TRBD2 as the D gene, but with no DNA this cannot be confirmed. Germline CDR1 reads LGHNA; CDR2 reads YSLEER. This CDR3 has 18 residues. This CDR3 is CASSQDLLPSGDYNEQFF.

CDR3 amino acids: CASSSTLAGGRGEQFF. This rearrangement joins TRBV5-6 to TRBJ2-1; TCRdb picks TRBD2, but there is no DNA to check that call. The V gene's germline CDR1 is SGHDT and CDR2 YYEEEE. CDR3 length: 16 amino acids. Using reference TRBV5-6 and TRBJ2-1 for the parts outside the CDR3, the full variable domain is DAGVTQSPTHLIKTRGQQVTLRCSPKSGHDTVSWYQQALGQGPQFIFQYYEEEERQRGNFPDRFSGHQFPNYSSELNVNALLLGDSALYLCASSSTLAGGRGEQFFGPGTRLTVL.

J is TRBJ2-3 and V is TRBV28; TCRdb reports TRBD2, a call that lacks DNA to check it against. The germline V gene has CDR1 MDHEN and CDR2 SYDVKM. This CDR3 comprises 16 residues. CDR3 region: CASSSTGTSGKDTQYF.

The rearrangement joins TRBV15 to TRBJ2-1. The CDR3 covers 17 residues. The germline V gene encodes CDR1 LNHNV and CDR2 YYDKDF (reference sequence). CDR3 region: CATSRERSLSSYNEQFF.

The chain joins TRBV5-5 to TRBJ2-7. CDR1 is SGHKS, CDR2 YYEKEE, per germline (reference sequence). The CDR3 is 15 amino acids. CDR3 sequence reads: CASSLEPDRSYEQYF.

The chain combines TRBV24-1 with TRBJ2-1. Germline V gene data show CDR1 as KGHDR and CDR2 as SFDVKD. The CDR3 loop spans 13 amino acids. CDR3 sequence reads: CATRDRHYNEQFF.

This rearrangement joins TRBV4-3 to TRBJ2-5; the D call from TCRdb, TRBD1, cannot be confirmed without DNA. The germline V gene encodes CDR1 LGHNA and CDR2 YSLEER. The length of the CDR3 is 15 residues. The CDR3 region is CASSQDPTGEETQYF.

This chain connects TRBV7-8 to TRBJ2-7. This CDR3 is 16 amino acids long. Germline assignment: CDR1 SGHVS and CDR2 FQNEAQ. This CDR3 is CASSLEVLWGSYEQYF.

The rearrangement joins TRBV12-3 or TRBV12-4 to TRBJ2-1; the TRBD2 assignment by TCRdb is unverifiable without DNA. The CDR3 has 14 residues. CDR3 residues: CASSDSQPNNEQFF.

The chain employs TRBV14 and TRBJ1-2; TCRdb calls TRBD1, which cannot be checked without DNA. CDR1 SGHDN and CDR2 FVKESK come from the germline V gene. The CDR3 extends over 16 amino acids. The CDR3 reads CASSSGTGSTNYGYTF. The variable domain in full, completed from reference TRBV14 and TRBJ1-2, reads EAGVTQFPSHSVIEKGQTVTLRCDPISGHDNLYWYRRVMGKEIKFLLHFVKESKQDESGMPNNRFLAERTGGTYSTLKVQPAELEDSGVYFCASSSGTGSTNYGYTFGSGTRLTVV.

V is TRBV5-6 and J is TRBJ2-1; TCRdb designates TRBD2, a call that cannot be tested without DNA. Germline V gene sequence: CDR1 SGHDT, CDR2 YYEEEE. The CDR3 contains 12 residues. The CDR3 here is CAGSFSSGEQFF.

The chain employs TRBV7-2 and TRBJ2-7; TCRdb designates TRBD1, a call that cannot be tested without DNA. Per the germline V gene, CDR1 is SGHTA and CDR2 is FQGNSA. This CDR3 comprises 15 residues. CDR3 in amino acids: CASSSGPGREYEQYF.